Shown below are 26 T cell receptor beta chains from a single sample sequenced in a study of blood T cell repertoires in COVID-19. The table came from immunoSEQ multiplex PCR; TCRdb's copy has only in-frame clones and leaves some out. The table records 80,000 or so clones, around 80% of them present only once. The material sequenced was peripheral blood. The origin of the receptors is a human donor in a cohort sampled during active COVID-19.

CDR3 region: CASSQGGGTGTYEQYF. The CDR3 DNA sequence: TGCGCCAGCAGCCAGGGGGGTGGGACCGGGACCTACGAGCAGTACTTC. This chain links TRBV4-1 with TRBJ2-7; D is possibly TRBD2 (6 bases). The V gene lost 3 bases and the J gene lost 2 bases, with 17 bases spanning the gap. This CDR3 has 16 residues. Looked up from germline, CDR1 is MGHRA and CDR2 is YSYEKL.

This clone was observed a handful of times. Other DNA sequences in this specimen translate into the identical CDR3. The chain combines TRBV19 with TRBJ2-5; D is perhaps TRBD2 (7 bases). CDR1 is LNHDA and CDR2 is SQIVND in the germline V gene (reference sequence). This CDR3 spans 15 amino acids. V was pared by 1 base and J by 5 bases, with 14 bases between. The chain's CDR3 is CASSIAGGPRETQYF. CDR3 nucleotides: TGTGCCAGTAGTATAGCCGGGGGGCCCCGTGAGACCCAGTACTTC. The entire variable domain, with the rest obtained from reference TRBV19 and TRBJ2-5, is as follows: DGGITQSPKYLFRKEGQNVTLSCEQNLNHDAMYWYRQDPGQGLRLIYYSQIVNDFQKGDIAEGYSVSREKKESFPLTVTSAQKNPTAFYLCASSIAGGPRETQYFGPGTRLLVL.

Only a few counts were recorded for this clone. The chain couples TRBV5-1 to TRBJ2-7, with 7 nucleotides matching TRBD1. Trimming at V came to 0 bases and at J to 5 bases, leaving 8 bases not matched to a gene. In germline, CDR1 is SGHRS, CDR2 YFSETQ. The CDR3 loop spans 15 amino acids. CDR3: CASSLGERGRDEQYF. CDR3 DNA sequence: TGCGCCAGCAGCTTGGGCGAAAGGGGGCGCGACGAGCAGTACTTC.

The chain is built from TRBV14 and TRBJ2-5; the D gene is possibly TRBD1 (6 bases). Germline assignment: CDR1 SGHDN and CDR2 FVKESK. The CDR3 contains 20 residues. Between the trimmed V and J ends, which lost 2 bases and 5 bases, there was a span of 30 bases. CDR3 DNA sequence: TGTGCCAGCAGCCAAATGCACCGACAGGCGAGCTTCTGTGACTGGGAGACCCAGTACTTC. Translated, it gives CASSQMHRQASFCDWETQYF.

This chain links TRBV7-6 with TRBJ2-7; 9 bases align to TRBD1. The CDR3 length is 15 residues. CDR1 is SGHVS and CDR2 is FNYEAQ in the germline V gene. The trim removed 0 bases at V and 5 bases at J, leaving 5 bases unmatched. The CDR3 sequence is CASSLAGTGKHEQYF. The CDR3, as DNA: TGTGCCAGCAGCTTAGCCGGGACAGGGAAACACGAGCAGTACTTC.

This clone was counted only a few times. The chain recombines TRBV19 with TRBJ1-2; 8 positions agree with TRBD1. Germline V gives CDR1 LNHDA, CDR2 SQIVND (reference sequence). The CDR3 totals 14 residues. The V segment lost 9 bases and the J segment 8 bases; nucleotides outside the gene matches: 14. CDR3 DNA sequence: TGTGCCAGCCACCCGACAGGGGTGTATCGAGGCTACACCTTC. It translates to CASHPTGVYRGYTF.

In this sample, this clone turned up once. This rearrangement joins TRBV6-6 to TRBJ1-1, with TRBD1 matching 7 bases. V shed 2 bases and J 4 bases; nucleotides not matched to a gene: 4. The CDR3 sequence is 14 residues long. The germline V gene has CDR1 MNHNY and CDR2 SVGAGI (reference sequence). The CDR3 DNA follows: TGTGCCAGCAGTTACGCGGGACAGAGCACTGAAGCTTTCTTT. Encoded protein: CASSYAGQSTEAFF.

The rearrangement links TRBV7-6 to TRBJ1-2; 9 bases agree with TRBD1. The ends lost 5 bases at V and 6 bases at J; junction bases unmatched: 10. The germline gives CDR1 SGHVS, CDR2 FNYEAQ. The CDR3 spans 15 residues. The CDR3 is CASSMPGQGLNGYTF. Here the CDR3 DNA reads TGTGCCAGCAGCATGCCGGGACAGGGTTTAAATGGCTACACCTTC. Drawing the rest from reference TRBV7-6 and TRBJ1-2, the complete variable domain is GAGVSQSPRYKVTKRGQDVALRCDPISGHVSLYWYRQALGQGPEFLTYFNYEAQQDKSGLPNDRFSAERPEGSISTLTIQRTEQRDSAMYRCASSMPGQGLNGYTFGSGTRLTVV.

This clone has just a few counts. V and J are TRBV9 and TRBJ1-2; 9 nucleotides agree with TRBD1. CDR3 length: 12 amino acids. The V gene end was trimmed by 6 bases and the J gene end by 7 bases; junction bases not matched to a gene: 4. Germline CDR1 SGDLS, CDR2 YYNGEE. CDR3 loop: CASNTGGSGYTF. In DNA form, the CDR3 reads TGTGCCAGCAATACAGGGGGCAGTGGCTACACCTTC.

V usage is TRBV5-6 and J usage is TRBJ2-7, with 8 bases identical to TRBD1. The germline CDR1 and CDR2 sequences are SGHDT and YYEEEE. The length of the CDR3 is 13 residues. The ends lost 3 bases at V and 3 bases at J; junction bases unmatched: 2. CDR3 residues: CASSSGTGYEQYF. DNA for the CDR3: TGTGCCAGCAGCTCCGGGACAGGCTACGAGCAGTACTTC.

In DNA form, the CDR3 reads TGCGCCAGCAGCTTAGGGGAAAGAGGCCAGCCCCAGCATTTT. This translates into CASSLGERGQPQHF. This chain joins TRBV5-1 and TRBJ1-5, with D maybe TRBD1 (5 bases). The V and J ends lost 2 bases and 7 bases respectively, with 13 bases between them. Germline V gene lookup returns CDR1 SGHRS and CDR2 YFSETQ. The CDR3 length is 14 residues.

The chain couples TRBV19 to TRBJ2-1; TRBD1 matches 8 bases. Germline-derived CDR1 and CDR2 are LNHDA and SQIVND (reference sequence). Losses at the gene ends were 6 bases for V and 6 bases for J; bases not matched to a gene: 7. CDR3 length equals 14 residues. The CDR3 spells CASSRGQDPNEQFF. The CDR3, as DNA: TGTGCCAGTAGCAGGGGACAGGACCCCAATGAGCAGTTCTTC.

The chain uses TRBV4-3 and TRBJ1-2; D gene unclear. The CDR3 runs to 15 residues. Germline CDR1 LGHNA, CDR2 YSLEER. V shed 0 bases and J shed 4 bases, with 12 bases lying between them. The CDR3 bases are TGCGCCAGCAGCCAAGAGCCCCCGGTGTCCTATGGCTACACCTTC. It codes for CASSQEPPVSYGYTF.

This clone appeared a few times. The rearrangement uses TRBV4-2 and TRBJ2-4, with a weak D call TRBD1 (6 bases). Trimming shortened V by 1 base and J by 5 bases, and 12 bases separated the two germline ends. CDR1 and CDR2 (germline): LGHNA, YNFKEQ. The length of the CDR3 is 15 residues. This chain's CDR3 is CASSQVWDTQNIQYF. CDR3 DNA sequence: TGTGCCAGCAGCCAAGTTTGGGACACTCAAAACATTCAGTACTTC.

The chain couples TRBV11-2 to TRBJ1-2, with a possible D match to TRBD1 (6 bases). V dropped 5 bases and J dropped 7 bases, with 17 bases sitting between them. Germline V gene data show CDR1 as SGHAT and CDR2 as FQNNGV. The CDR3 spans 14 residues. CDR3 nucleotides: TGTGCCAGCAGCAAAGACCGGACAGTCCTTGGCTACACCTTC. This gives the protein CASSKDRTVLGYTF.

The chain couples TRBV18 to TRBJ2-1, with D perhaps TRBD2 (5 bases). The CDR3 runs to 15 residues. In germline, CDR1 is KGHSH, CDR2 LQKENI. V lost 2 bases and J lost 6, with 14 bases in between. The CDR3 DNA reads TGTGCCAGCTCACCAGGGATAGCGCTACGCAATGAGCAGTTCTTC. Its translation: CASSPGIALRNEQFF.

The chain couples TRBV27 to TRBJ1-2, with 10 bases that match TRBD1. The length of the CDR3 is 14 residues. After removal of 6 bases from V and 7 bases from J, the junction contained 8 bases not matched to a gene. Germline V gene data show CDR1 as MNHEY and CDR2 as SMNVEV (reference sequence). CDR3 residues: CASRPTGTGVGYTF. The CDR3 nucleotides read TGTGCCAGCAGGCCCACCGGGACAGGGGTTGGCTACACCTTC.

V and J are TRBV11-1 and TRBJ2-7; unclear D gene. The germline V gene has CDR1 SGHAT and CDR2 FQDESV (reference sequence). Trimming took off 5 bases at V and 1 base at J, with 9 bases between the two ends. The CDR3 loop spans 13 amino acids. The CDR3 DNA reads as TGTGCCAGCAGCACCACGGAGTCCTACGAGCAGTACTTC. This sequence encodes CASSTTESYEQYF.

This rearrangement joins TRBV11-2 to TRBJ2-3; no definite D call. Germline-derived CDR1 and CDR2 are SGHAT and FQNNGV. V lost 4 bases to trimming and J lost 3 bases, with 5 bases between them. The CDR3 runs to 12 residues. The CDR3 sequence: CASSSETDTQYF. CDR3 coding DNA: TGTGCCAGCAGCTCCGAGACAGATACGCAGTATTTT. Filled out from reference TRBV11-2 and TRBJ2-3, the complete variable domain reads EAGVAQSPRYKIIEKRQSVAFWCNPISGHATLYWYQQILGQGPKLLIQFQNNGVVDDSQLPKDRFSAERLKGVDSTLKIQPAKLEDSAVYLCASSSETDTQYFGPGTRLTVL.

V gene TRBV19 combines with J gene TRBJ1-1; D not resolved. The V end lost 6 bases, the J end lost 0 bases, and 11 bases lay between the germline ends. The CDR3 loop spans 14 amino acids. Germline lookup yields CDR1 LNHDA and CDR2 SQIVND (reference sequence). The CDR3 sequence is CASRTPGVNTEAFF. CDR3 sequence (DNA): TGTGCCAGTAGGACCCCGGGTGTGAACACTGAAGCTTTCTTT.

V usage is TRBV10-3 and J usage is TRBJ1-2; TRBD1 is a possible D gene (5 bases). Per germline, CDR1 ENHRY and CDR2 SYGVKD. The V end was cut by 11 bases, the J end by 5 bases, with 12 bases between. The CDR3 is made up of 11 amino acids. The CDR3 region has the DNA TGTGCCTCCCAACAGGATTATGGCTACACCTTC. Encoded protein: CASQQDYGYTF.

This chain uses TRBV4-1 with TRBJ2-1, with 7 bases identical to TRBD1. Germline V gene lookup returns CDR1 MGHRA and CDR2 YSYEKL. The CDR3 is 16 residues long. Unmatched junction bases numbered 4, after V lost 1 base and J lost 1 base. CDR3 region: CASSQVSGQSYNEQFF. The CDR3, as DNA: TGCGCCAGCAGCCAAGTATCGGGACAGTCCTACAATGAGCAGTTCTTC.

This chain uses TRBV5-1 with TRBJ1-2, with 9 nucleotides matching TRBD1. Per germline, CDR1 SGHRS and CDR2 YFSETQ. V was pared by 4 bases and J by 5 bases, with 3 bases of the junction left unmatched. CDR3 length: 13 residues. In DNA, the CDR3 is TGCGCCAGCAGCGGGGGGACAGGGTATGGCTACACCTTC. Encoded protein: CASSGGTGYGYTF.

The chain recombines TRBV15 with TRBJ1-2; TRBD1 is a possible D gene (6 bases). Germline CDR1 is LNHNV and CDR2 is YYDKDF (reference sequence). The CDR3 loop spans 12 amino acids. The V end was cut by 0 bases, the J end by 14 bases, with 13 bases between. The CDR3 DNA follows: TGTGCCACCAGCAGAGATTTTTCGCAGGGGACCTTC. It specifies CATSRDFSQGTF.

This chain joins TRBV7-2 and TRBJ2-2, with 8 bases lining up with TRBD2. V gave up 2 bases and J gave up 6 bases; unmatched junction bases: 8. This CDR3 has 16 amino acids. CDR1 and CDR2 from the germline V gene are SGHTA and FQGNSA. In DNA, the CDR3 is TGTGCCAGCAGCTTAACGGGGGGGCCTTTCGCCGGGGAGCTGTTTTTT. Translated, it gives CASSLTGGPFAGELFF.

CDR3 DNA sequence: TGTGCCAGCAGTGAAGCTCCAGGGGGGCAGCCCCAGCATTTT. This codes for CASSEAPGGQPQHF. The rearrangement links TRBV2 to TRBJ1-5, with 7 bases matching TRBD1. The V and J ends lost 0 bases and 7 bases, in that order; junction bases with no gene match: 3. CDR1 and CDR2 (germline): SNHLY, FYNNEI. The CDR3 contains 14 residues.